This T cell receptor (beta chain) was obtained from a study of blood T cells in healthy people across ages. General study points: Long-lived donors carried more naive CD4+ cells and greater diversity than aged donors. Observed TCR beta diversity showed a strong correlation with the percentage of naive T cells as measured by flow cytometry.

Comments on this clonotype: Its antigen is still unknown.

A second roughly 6 to 12 cycle PCR used barcoded and J-beta primers. Via MiXCR, TCRdb re-called the 5' RACE reads, giving one row per CDR3 protein. The repertoire holds 1.5 million to 2 million distinct CDR3 sequences, with roughly 30% as singletons. The CDR3 totals 14 residues. V gave up 7 bases and J gave up 3 bases, with 15 bases separating them. The sequence was collected from a woman aged 25 to 45 in good health. The V gene is TRBV12-3 or TRBV12-4, the J gene TRBJ1-2, with D possibly matching TRBD1 (5 bases). The sequenced sample was blood. The CDR3 is CASTSKGGDYGYTF. CDR3 bases: TGTGCCAGCACCAGCAAGGGAGGGGACTATGGCTACACCTTC.